This TCR beta chain was recovered during a study of PD-L1 blockade in urothelial cancer. About the research overall: Researchers looked at the blood 3 weeks (second dose) and 6 weeks after treatment began.

Germline CDR1 reads DFQATT; CDR2 reads SNEGSKA (reference sequence). The CDR3 totals 11 residues. The templates were synthetic TCR analogs, and they were spiked into each PCR. The repertoire was sequenced with immunoSEQ multiplex PCR; TCRdb's copy has only in-frame clones and lacks some. The data show 72,000 or so clones, 88% seen once. Time point in this sample: peripheral blood 6 weeks after treatment start. This clone was detected only once. An end of the junction does not agree with germline; a read error may underlie this. The material was PBMCs, obtained around atezolizumab (anti-PD-L1) treatment. The genes are TRBV20-1 and TRBJ1-1; D call uncertain. The sequence was collected from a man in his 60s with urothelial cancer. The CDR3 loop reads CSARAEYEAFF. In nucleotides, the CDR3 is TGCAGTGCCAGAGCGGAGTATGAAGCTTTCTTT.